What follows is one T cell receptor beta chain and its context. The CDR3 loop spans 13 amino acids. The germline gives CDR1 MGHRA, CDR2 YSYEKL. V gave up 0 bases and J gave up 4 bases, with 5 bases separating them. This sample stems from a study of blood T cell repertoires in COVID-19. Libraries were prepared by immunoSEQ multiplex PCR; TCRdb keeps only in-frame clonotypes and omits some of them. The table shows roughly 260,000 clones, with roughly 86% occurring only once. V gene TRBV4-1 combines with J gene TRBJ2-3; no clear D. Sequencing was performed on PBMCs or T cells enriched from blood (not recorded which). This sequence was found in a woman between 18 and 29 years old who had recovered from COVID-19. CDR3 region: CASSQDPADTQYF. The CDR3 DNA sequence: TGCGCCAGCAGCCAAGATCCGGCAGATACGCAGTATTTT.